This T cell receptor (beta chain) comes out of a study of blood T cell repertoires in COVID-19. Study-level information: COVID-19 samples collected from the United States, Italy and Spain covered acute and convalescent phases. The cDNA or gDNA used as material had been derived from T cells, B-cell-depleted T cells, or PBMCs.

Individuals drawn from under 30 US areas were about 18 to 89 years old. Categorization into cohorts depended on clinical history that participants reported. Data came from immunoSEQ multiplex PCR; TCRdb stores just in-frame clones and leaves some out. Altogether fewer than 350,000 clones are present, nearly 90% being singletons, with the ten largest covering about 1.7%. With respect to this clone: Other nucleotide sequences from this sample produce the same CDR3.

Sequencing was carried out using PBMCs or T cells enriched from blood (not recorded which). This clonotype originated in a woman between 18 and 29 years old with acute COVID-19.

The CDR3 loop reads CASSLDRGSYNEQFF. The CDR3 DNA sequence: TGTGCCAGCAGCTTGGATAGGGGCTCCTACAATGAGCAGTTCTTC. This rearrangement joins TRBV5-8 to TRBJ2-1; a weak D match, TRBD1 (5 bases). Trimming removed 0 bases at V and 0 bases at J, with 7 bases between. The CDR3 spans 15 residues. Germline values: CDR1 SGHTS, CDR2 YDEGEE.